Following are 26 T cell receptor beta chains from one sample sequenced in a study of blood T cells in healthy people across ages. Primed by a sample-barcoded 5' primer and a J-beta primer mix, a second PCR proceeded for about 6 to 11 cycles. TCRdb re-analysed the 5' RACE reads in MiXCR, keeping a single row per CDR3 protein. The repertoire includes 780,000 or so distinct CDR3 sequences, more than 55% of them detected once, and roughly 24% sits in the top ten. The specimen sequenced was blood. The receptors here all came from a man aged 35 to 55 in good health.

The chain employs TRBV6-5 and TRBJ1-2, with a weak D call TRBD1 (6 bases). Trimming left V 2 bases short and J 0 bases short, with 10 bases between. Per germline, CDR1 MNHEY and CDR2 SVGAGI. The CDR3 has 15 residues. In DNA, the CDR3 is TGTGCCAGCAGTTACGGGACATCAGCTAACTATGGCTACACCTTC. Amino acids: CASSYGTSANYGYTF.

The chain combines TRBV4-3 with TRBJ2-7, with TRBD2 matching over 8 bases. The CDR3 contains 14 residues. V trimming: 1 base; J trimming: 5 bases; junction bases outside the gene matches: 4. Germline loops: CDR1 LGHNA, CDR2 YSLEER. CDR3 DNA sequence: TGCGCCAGCAGCCAAGTAGGACTAGCAAACGAGCAGTACTTC. Encoded protein: CASSQVGLANEQYF.

V usage is TRBV29-1 and J usage is TRBJ2-1; TRBD2 matches at 11 bases. This CDR3 has 14 amino acids. V lost 7 bases and J lost 4; bases outside the gene matches: 6. Germline assignment: CDR1 SQVTM and CDR2 ANQGSEA. The CDR3 DNA sequence: TGCAGCGGGGGGACTAGCGGAATTTACAATGAGCAGTTCTTC. Protein product: CSGGTSGIYNEQFF.

The chain recombines TRBV28 with TRBJ2-4; D is unresolved. Germline V gives CDR1 MDHEN, CDR2 SYDVKM. This CDR3 region has 15 residues. Trimming took off 2 bases at V and 0 bases at J, with 8 bases between the two ends. CDR3 loop: CASSLGGIAKNIQYF. The CDR3 DNA sequence: TGTGCCAGCAGTTTAGGTGGGATAGCCAAAAACATTCAGTACTTC.

The chain employs TRBV12-3 or TRBV12-4 and TRBJ2-3, with D perhaps matching TRBD1 (6 bases). With 4 bases removed from V and 0 bases from J, the gap between germline ends came to 17 bases. This CDR3 has 17 residues. The CDR3, as DNA: TGTGCCAGCAGTTATGGGAGTGGGGGCGGGAGCACAGATACGCAGTATTTT. Translation gives CASSYGSGGGSTDTQYF.

V is TRBV29-1 and J is TRBJ2-7, with 7 bases that match TRBD1. Germline loops: CDR1 SQVTM, CDR2 ANQGSEA. Trimming took 4 bases from V and 7 from J; bases not matched to a gene: 13. This CDR3 has 14 residues. The CDR3 nucleotides are TGCAGCGTTGGGAGACAGGGACAAACCAATGAGCAGTACTTC. It codes for CSVGRQGQTNEQYF.

This clonotype was seen a few times. V usage is TRBV20-1 and J usage is TRBJ2-3, with D unresolved. V lost 0 bases, J lost 7 bases, and 8 bases lay in between. This CDR3 contains 12 residues. The V gene's germline CDR1 is DFQATT and CDR2 SNEGSKA (reference sequence). CDR3 in amino acids: CSAREQKNTQYF. The CDR3 DNA sequence: TGCAGTGCTAGAGAACAGAAGAATACGCAGTATTTT.

V usage is TRBV7-9 and J usage is TRBJ2-5; 11 bases agree with TRBD1. Germline V CDR1 and CDR2: SEHNR, FQNEAQ (reference sequence). There are 16 residues in the CDR3. Trimming at V came to 5 bases and at J to 3 bases, leaving 8 bases not matched to a gene. The CDR3 is CASSPGTGGEKETQYF. CDR3 DNA: TGTGCCAGCAGCCCTGGGACAGGGGGTGAAAAAGAGACCCAGTACTTC. Supplemented by reference TRBV7-9 and TRBJ2-5, the full variable domain reads DTGVSQNPRHKITKRGQNVTFRCDPISEHNRLYWYRQTLGQGPEFLTYFQNEAQLEKSRLLSDRFSAERPKGSFSTLEIQRTEQGDSAMYLCASSPGTGGEKETQYFGPGTRLLVL.

V usage is TRBV9 and J usage is TRBJ1-4; no clear D. V was shortened by 0 bases and J by 3 bases, with 6 bases between the two germline ends. CDR1 SGDLS and CDR2 YYNGEE come from the germline V gene. The CDR3 totals 14 residues. CDR3 DNA sequence: TGTGCCAGCAGCGTAGGAGACCCTAATGAAAAACTGTTTTTT. Protein sequence: CASSVGDPNEKLFF.

This chain links TRBV20-1 with TRBJ1-2, with D maybe TRBD1 (5 bases). V was cut by 5 bases and J by 4 bases, with 14 bases left in between. The germline V gene has CDR1 DFQATT and CDR2 SNEGSKA (reference sequence). The CDR3 loop spans 13 amino acids. This CDR3 is CSARDGDIYGYTF. The DNA of the CDR3 is TGCAGTGCTCGGGACGGAGACATCTATGGCTACACCTTC.

The V call is TRBV7-3, the J call TRBJ2-3, with D tentatively TRBD2 (6 bases). Germline V gives CDR1 SGHTA, CDR2 FQGTGA. V lost 6 bases to trimming and J lost 2 bases, with 18 bases between them. The CDR3 is made up of 16 amino acids. The CDR3 sequence is CASSSLRREITDTQYF. For the CDR3, the DNA is TGTGCCAGCAGTTCTCTTCGGCGGGAAATCACAGATACGCAGTATTTT.

Notes on this clonotype: An end of the junction does not agree with germline; a read error may underlie this. V and J are TRBV4-3 and TRBJ2-7, with D tentatively TRBD1 (5 bases). Germline values: CDR1 LGHNA, CDR2 YSLEER. The CDR3 is 13 amino acids. The CDR3 loop reads CASSRDSDEERYF. CDR3 nucleotide sequence: TGCGCCAGCAGCCGAGACAGCGACGAGGAGCGGTACTTC.

The chain couples TRBV6-4 to TRBJ2-3; 7 bases fit TRBD2. The CDR3 runs to 15 residues. V lost 4 bases and J lost 6; bases outside the gene matches: 10. The V gene's germline CDR1 is MRHNA and CDR2 SNTAGT. CDR3 region: CASSGSSGGADTQYF. The CDR3 DNA reads TGTGCCAGCAGTGGATCTAGCGGAGGCGCCGATACGCAGTATTTT.

The chain is built from TRBV2 and TRBJ2-6; no firm D call. The CDR3 sequence is 15 residues long. Germline CDR1 is SNHLY and CDR2 is FYNNEI. Trimming removed 3 bases from V and 7 bases from J, with 13 bases in between. CDR3 coding DNA: TGTGCCAGCAGTGAGAGGACGGGTAGCGCCAACGTCCTGACTTTC. As protein: CASSERTGSANVLTF.

The sample holds a few counts of this clonotype. The gene calls are TRBV4-3 and TRBJ2-3, with 11 bases fitting TRBD2. The V gene end was trimmed by 2 bases and the J gene end by 4 bases; junction bases not matched to a gene: 8. Germline loops: CDR1 LGHNA, CDR2 YSLEER. The CDR3 sequence is 17 residues long. The DNA for the CDR3 is TGCGCCAGCAGCCAAACGACTAGCGGGATAGGAGCAGATACGCAGTATTTT. It translates to CASSQTTSGIGADTQYF.

CDR3: CANKKGGTNEQFF. As DNA, the CDR3 is TGTGCCAACAAAAAGGGAGGGACGAATGAGCAGTTCTTC. The chain recombines TRBV12-3 or TRBV12-4 with TRBJ2-1; 7 bases map to TRBD2. This CDR3 contains 13 residues. V lost 10 bases, J lost 7 bases, and 10 bases stayed unmatched.

J is TRBJ1-2 and V is TRBV29-1; no clear D gene. Trimming removed 0 bases from V and 9 bases from J, with 8 bases in between. Germline CDR1 SQVTM, CDR2 ANQGSEA. This CDR3 comprises 11 residues. The CDR3 loop reads CSVEDRASYTF. CDR3 sequence (DNA): TGCAGCGTTGAAGATCGGGCGAGCTACACCTTC.

This clonotype appeared a few times. V usage is TRBV25-1 and J usage is TRBJ2-7; TRBD1 is a possible D gene (6 bases). The CDR3 totals 14 residues. From germline, CDR1 is MGHDK and CDR2 SYGVNS. The ends were cut back, 5 bases at V and 5 bases at J, with 16 bases in the middle. The CDR3 DNA reads TGTGCCAGCAGTACCGGGACATCTATTGACGAGCAGTACTTC. Translation: CASSTGTSIDEQYF.

The chain has TRBV9 and TRBJ2-4, with D uncertain. The CDR3 has 11 amino acids. The V and J ends lost 3 bases and 6 bases respectively, with 4 bases between them. CDR1 is SGDLS, CDR2 YYNGEE, per germline. CDR3 loop: CASSATNIQYF. CDR3 nucleotide sequence: TGTGCCAGCAGCGCTACAAACATTCAGTACTTC. Looking up the rest from reference TRBV9 and TRBJ2-4 gives the full variable domain: DSGVTQTPKHLITATGQRVTLRCSPRSGDLSVYWYQQSLDQGLQFLIQYYNGEERAKGNILERFSAQQFPDLHSELNLSSLELGDSALYFCASSATNIQYFGAGTRLSVL.

This clonotype has at least ten counts. V usage is TRBV10-3 and J usage is TRBJ2-7, with a tentative D call TRBD1 (5 bases). V was clipped by 2 bases and J by 2 bases, with 10 bases between them. This CDR3 comprises 14 residues. The germline V gene encodes CDR1 ENHRY and CDR2 SYGVKD. CDR3 residues: CAISEEVGAYEQYF. Written as DNA, the CDR3 is TGTGCCATCAGTGAGGAGGTAGGGGCCTACGAGCAGTACTTC.

The chain joins TRBV6-5 to TRBJ2-4; 7 bases agree with TRBD1. Unmatched junction bases numbered 4, after V lost 2 bases and J lost 6 bases. Germline assignment: CDR1 MNHEY and CDR2 SVGAGI. CDR3 length: 14 residues. The CDR3, as DNA: TGTGCCAGCAGTTACAGGACAGGTTTAAACATTCAGTACTTC. Translation: CASSYRTGLNIQYF.

The chain uses TRBV3-1 and TRBJ1-5, with D unresolved. This CDR3 is 15 amino acids long. Germline assignment: CDR1 LGHDT and CDR2 YNNKEL (reference sequence). The V and J ends lost 0 bases and 1 base respectively, with 7 bases between them. The CDR3 DNA follows: TGTGCCAGCAGCCAAGATCCACAGAGCAATCAGCCCCAGCATTTT. It is translated as CASSQDPQSNQPQHF.

This chain uses TRBV6-5 with TRBJ2-6; a possible D gene is TRBD1 (5 bases). The CDR3 spans 18 residues. V was cut by 0 bases and J by 2 bases, with 14 bases left in between. The germline V gene has CDR1 MNHEY and CDR2 SVGAGI. The CDR3 sequence: CASSYSPWGDTGANVLTF. The CDR3 DNA sequence: TGTGCCAGCAGTTACTCACCGTGGGGCGACACTGGGGCCAACGTCCTGACTTTC.

This clonotype has at least ten counts. This sequence joins TRBV4-2 and TRBJ2-5; 9 bases agree with TRBD2. With V trimmed by 4 bases and J by 5 bases, 2 bases remained unmatched. Germline lookup yields CDR1 LGHNA and CDR2 YNFKEQ. This CDR3 is built from 13 residues. The DNA of the CDR3 is TGTGCCAGCAGCCCGGGACTAGCTGAGACCCAGTACTTC. Its protein product is CASSPGLAETQYF.

This clonotype has a handful of counts. This chain connects TRBV29-1 to TRBJ2-1; 8 bases line up with TRBD2. CDR1 SQVTM and CDR2 ANQGSEA come from the germline V gene. V lost 7 bases to trimming and J lost 7 bases; unmatched junction nucleotides: 9. The CDR3 extends over 13 amino acids. CDR3 protein: CSGAGGMLNEQFF. DNA for the CDR3: TGCAGCGGGGCGGGGGGCATGCTGAATGAGCAGTTCTTC.

This clonotype was seen a handful of times. The genes are TRBV7-2 and TRBJ2-5; 10 nucleotides line up with TRBD2. Germline V lookup: CDR1 SGHTA, CDR2 FQGNSA. Trimming took 5 bases from V and 2 from J; bases not matched to a gene: 8. The CDR3 is 16 residues long. The CDR3: CASSPGSLAGQETQYF. CDR3 nucleotide sequence: TGTGCCAGCAGCCCAGGGTCACTAGCGGGACAAGAGACCCAGTACTTC.